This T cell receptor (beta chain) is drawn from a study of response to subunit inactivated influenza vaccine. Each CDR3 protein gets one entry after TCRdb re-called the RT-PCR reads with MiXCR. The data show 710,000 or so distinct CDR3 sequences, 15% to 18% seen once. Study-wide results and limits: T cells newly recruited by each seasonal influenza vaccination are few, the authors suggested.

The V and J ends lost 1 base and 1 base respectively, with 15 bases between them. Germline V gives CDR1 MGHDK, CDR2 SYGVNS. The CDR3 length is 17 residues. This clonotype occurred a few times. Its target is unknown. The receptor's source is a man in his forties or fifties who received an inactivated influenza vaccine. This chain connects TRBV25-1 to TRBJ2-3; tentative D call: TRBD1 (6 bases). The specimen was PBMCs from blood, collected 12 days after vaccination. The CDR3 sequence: CASSEFENREGTDTQYF. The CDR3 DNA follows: TGTGCCAGCAGTGAATTCGAAAACAGGGAAGGCACAGATACGCAGTATTTT.